The entry below gives a single T cell receptor (beta chain) sequence along with its context. Its antigen is currently unknown. The sample comes from a study of CD8 T cells in ankylosing spondylitis. Overall study findings and caveats: Ankylosing spondylitis blood appeared to be characterized by a TCR beta motif of about eight highly homologous variants. Enrichment of disease-linked clones was reportedly significant in matched ankylosing spondylitis synovial fluid. Peripheral blood held disease-linked clones only at relatively low frequency, and these were CD8+.

In germline, CDR1 is MGHRA, CDR2 YSYEKL. The CDR3 contains 17 residues. The ends lost 3 bases at V and 7 bases at J; junction bases unmatched: 9. The authors made TCR beta libraries by quantitative 5'-RACE with molecular barcodes. TCRdb reprocessed the 5' RACE reads via MiXCR and lists one record per CDR3 protein. The sample shows some 800,000 distinct CDR3 sequences, about 10% of them seen only once. The material sequenced was blood, either unsorted or a sorted T cell fraction (not recorded which). The rearrangement links TRBV4-1 to TRBJ2-1; 13 bases line up with TRBD2. This sequence was found in a male donor with ankylosing spondylitis. The CDR3 is CASSQPTRTSGGNEQFF. DNA of the CDR3: TGCGCCAGCAGCCAGCCAACCAGGACTAGCGGGGGAAATGAGCAGTTCTTC.